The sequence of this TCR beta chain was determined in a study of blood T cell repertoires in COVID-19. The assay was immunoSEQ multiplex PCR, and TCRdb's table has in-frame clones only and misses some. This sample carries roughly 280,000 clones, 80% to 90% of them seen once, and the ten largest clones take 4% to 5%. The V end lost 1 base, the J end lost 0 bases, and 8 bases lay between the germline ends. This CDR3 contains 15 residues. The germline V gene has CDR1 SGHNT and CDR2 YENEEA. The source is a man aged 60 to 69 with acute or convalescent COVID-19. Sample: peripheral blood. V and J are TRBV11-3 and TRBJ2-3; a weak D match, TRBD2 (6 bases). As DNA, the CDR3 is TGTGCCAGCAGCTTAGCGGGGGATAGCACAGATACGCAGTATTTT. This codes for CASSLAGDSTDTQYF.